Sequencing of this T cell receptor beta chain was carried out in a study of cytomegalovirus exposure and HLA in healthy donors. J lost 0 bases, V lost 4 bases, and 3 bases had no gene match. The CDR3 length is 16 residues. The V gene's germline CDR1 is SGHNT and CDR2 YYREEE (reference sequence). General study points: Later, an analysis showed that TCR beta chains associated with HLA were more clonally expanded than others that were equally common. Excluded: some indistinguishable V segments such as TRBV6-2 and TRBV6-3.

Remarks on this clone: What it binds is unknown.

A multiplex PCR was run with 60 Vbeta primers and 13 Jbeta primers. Sequencing was performed with immunoSEQ multiplex PCR; in TCRdb, only in-frame clones are kept and a portion is missing. This sample has 100,000 to 150,000 clones, with 60% to 80% found just once. The clonotype was recovered from a male donor in good health and CMV-seronegative. The sequenced material came from PBMCs. This chain links TRBV5-4 with TRBJ2-3, with 12 nucleotides matching TRBD2. For the CDR3, the DNA is TGTGCCAGCAGCCCAGGACTAGCGGGAAGCACAGATACGCAGTATTTT. Its translation is CASSPGLAGSTDTQYF.